This TCR beta chain is from a study of T cells after posttransplantation cyclophosphamide. Sequencing was performed with immunoSEQ multiplex PCR; in TCRdb, only in-frame clones are kept and a portion is missing. Here the sample spans approximately 56,000 clones, approximately 94% being singletons. This CDR3 is 12 amino acids long. V was clipped by 5 bases and J by 9 bases; unmatched bases: 6. Germline V gives CDR1 SGHTA, CDR2 FQGNSA. This clone was counted a single time. Its antigen is as yet unknown. Study observations and caveats: Donor-recipient repertoire similarity was low at 1-2 months, rising over year one. TRB clonality was highly associated with recipient CMV seropositivity and reactivation. Blood and skin or GI T cell repertoires showed limited TRB overlap.

Peripheral blood was collected from the related graft donor on the marrow donation day. V is TRBV7-2 and J is TRBJ2-7; TRBD2 agrees at 8 bases. The sequenced sample consisted of PBMCs. The receptor was isolated from a woman aged 25 to 39 in good health and a related stem cell transplant donor. CDR3 nucleotide sequence: TGTGCCAGCAGCGACGGGGCGGGGGGGCAGTACTTC. This sequence encodes CASSDGAGGQYF.